These 13 T cell receptor beta chains were all obtained from the same sample, sequenced in a study of blood T cell repertoires in COVID-19. Repertoires were generated with immunoSEQ multiplex PCR, while TCRdb's copy carries only in-frame clones and drops some. This sample has under 200,000 clones, with 79% found just once. The material sequenced was peripheral blood. The receptors stem from a middle-aged woman with COVID-19, enrolled during active disease.

This clone has a single count. Written as DNA, the CDR3 is TGTGCCAGCAGCCAAGATTCGGCCAGGGGAGCTTTCTTT. Translated, it gives CASSQDSARGAFF. The chain carries TRBV14 and TRBJ1-1, with a possible D match to TRBD1 (6 bases). This CDR3 is built from 13 residues. Trimming left V 0 bases short and J 10 bases short, with 12 bases between. The germline gives CDR1 SGHDN, CDR2 FVKESK.

This sequence joins TRBV5-8 and TRBJ2-7; D unclear. Trimming pared 6 bases from V and 5 bases from J, leaving 21 bases between. Germline V lookup: CDR1 SGHTS, CDR2 YDEGEE. The CDR3 contains 15 residues. This CDR3 is CASNPETRMKNEQYF. In nucleotides, the CDR3 is TGTGCCAGCAATCCCGAAACCAGGATGAAAAACGAGCAGTACTTC.

The chain links TRBV30 to TRBJ1-1; no clear D. Germline CDR1 is GTSNPN and CDR2 is SVGIG (reference sequence). V lost 8 bases and J 0 bases, leaving 16 bases between the germline ends. The CDR3 runs 14 residues. The DNA for the CDR3 is TGTGCCGGAAATAAGAGGAGCATGAACACTGAAGCTTTCTTT. It is translated as CAGNKRSMNTEAFF.

The V gene is TRBV30, the J gene TRBJ1-5; weak D call: TRBD1 (5 bases). Germline assignment: CDR1 GTSNPN and CDR2 SVGIG (reference sequence). CDR3 size: 17 residues. CDR3 nucleotide sequence: TGTGCTTTGGACAAAATTTCAGGACACTTTCACGATGGGCCCCAGCATTTT. It encodes CALDKISGHFHDGPQHF.

Only one count was recorded for this clone. The genes are TRBV27 and TRBJ1-5; 7 nucleotides align to TRBD1. V gave up 0 bases and J gave up 4 bases; unmatched junction bases: 3. The CDR3 runs to 15 residues. Looked up from germline, CDR1 is MNHEY and CDR2 is SMNVEV (reference sequence). CDR3 region: CASSLSLQGNQPQHF. CDR3 bases: TGTGCCAGCAGTTTATCGTTACAGGGGAATCAGCCCCAGCATTTT.

This clone was recorded only once. The identical CDR3 is also encoded by other nucleotide sequences in the sample. The J gene is TRBJ1-2, the V gene TRBV3-1 (or the pseudogene TRBV3-2), with D maybe TRBD1 (5 bases). Germline V lookup: CDR1 LGHDT, CDR2 YNNKEL (reference sequence). CDR3 length: 14 residues. The ends were cut back, 1 base at V and 5 bases at J, with 11 bases in the middle. The CDR3 DNA follows: TGTGCCAGCAGCCAAGGACCAGGGCGGTATGGCTACACCTTC. Residues: CASSQGPGRYGYTF.

This chain joins TRBV7-2 and TRBJ1-5; 8 bases align to TRBD1. Germline-derived CDR1 and CDR2 are SGHTA and FQGNSA. J gave up 4 bases and V 5 bases, and 1 base lay outside the gene matches. This CDR3 comprises 13 residues. This chain's CDR3 is CASSRQGNQPQHF. Here the CDR3 DNA reads TGTGCCAGCAGCCGACAGGGGAATCAGCCCCAGCATTTT.

This clone has only a few counts. The chain has TRBV5-4 and TRBJ2-7; a weak D match, TRBD2 (5 bases). V shed 4 bases and J shed 0 bases, with 14 bases lying between them. Germline values: CDR1 SGHNT, CDR2 YYREEE (reference sequence). The length of the CDR3 is 15 residues. The CDR3 sequence: CASSRGTASSYEQYF. The DNA for the CDR3 is TGTGCCAGCAGCCGGGGAACAGCCAGCTCCTACGAGCAGTACTTC.

This chain joins TRBV20-1 and TRBJ1-1; no clear D gene. CDR1 and CDR2 from the germline V gene are DFQATT and SNEGSKA (reference sequence). The CDR3 totals 11 residues. Deletions cut 0 bases from V and 10 bases from J, with 9 bases between. In DNA form, the CDR3 reads TGCAGTGCTAGAGATGTTGGGCCAGCTTTCTTT. Translation: CSARDVGPAFF.

The gene calls are TRBV6-6 and TRBJ1-6; D not resolved. Trimming shortened V by 6 bases and J by 9 bases, and 9 bases separated the two germline ends. Germline values: CDR1 MNHNY, CDR2 SVGAGI (reference sequence). This CDR3 spans 12 amino acids. The DNA for the CDR3 is TGTGCCAGCAGACCCGCAGGTTCACCCCTCCACTTT. As protein: CASRPAGSPLHF.

V gene TRBV2 combines with J gene TRBJ1-5, with TRBD1 matching 7 bases. J lost 3 bases, V lost 10 bases, and 12 bases had no gene match. The CDR3 contains 15 residues. Germline lookup yields CDR1 SNHLY and CDR2 FYNNEI. The CDR3 bases are TGTGCCACCAGCGGACAGGCTCAGGACAATCAGCCCCAGCATTTT. It codes for CATSGQAQDNQPQHF.

This chain connects TRBV10-2 to TRBJ2-7; no firm D call. V lost 0 bases and J lost 5, with 5 bases in between. CDR1 WSHSY and CDR2 SAAADI come from the germline V gene. The CDR3 has 12 amino acids. The chain's CDR3 is CASSESWHEQYF. CDR3 in DNA: TGCGCCAGCAGTGAGTCGTGGCACGAGCAGTACTTC.

The J gene is TRBJ2-7, the V gene TRBV4-3; the match to TRBD1 covers 10 bases. The trim removed 5 bases at V and 6 bases at J, leaving 4 bases unmatched. Germline lookup yields CDR1 LGHNA and CDR2 YSLEER. The CDR3 is made up of 13 amino acids. The CDR3 here is CASSKRTGGEQYF. CDR3 nucleotides: TGCGCCAGCAGCAAACGGACAGGGGGCGAGCAGTACTTC.